This T cell receptor (beta chain) was sequenced for a study of cytomegalovirus exposure and HLA in healthy donors. The ends lost 2 bases at V and 3 bases at J; junction bases unmatched: 2. Germline V lookup: CDR1 SGHAT, CDR2 FQDESV (reference sequence). The CDR3 has 16 amino acids. The PCR contained 60 Vbeta and 13 Jbeta primers. Clones were sequenced by immunoSEQ multiplex PCR, and TCRdb holds only the in-frame ones, with some missing. Among 82,000 or so clones, around 10% were seen once, and the ten largest hold roughly a quarter. There are a few counts of this clone. The TCR was taken from a man aged 60-69 years in good health and CMV-seropositive. The rearrangement links TRBV11-1 to TRBJ2-5; 14 bases align to TRBD2. The sample was PBMCs. The chain's CDR3 is CASSLRLAGGEETQYF. CDR3 nucleotide sequence: TGTGCCAGCAGCTTAAGACTAGCGGGAGGGGAAGAGACCCAGTACTTC. Together with reference TRBV11-1 and TRBJ2-5, the CDR3 gives the full variable domain: EAEVAQSPRYKITEKSQAVAFWCDPISGHATLYWYRQILGQGPELLVQFQDESVVDDSQLPKDRFSAERLKGVDSTLKIQPAELGDSAMYLCASSLRLAGGEETQYFGPGTRLLVL.